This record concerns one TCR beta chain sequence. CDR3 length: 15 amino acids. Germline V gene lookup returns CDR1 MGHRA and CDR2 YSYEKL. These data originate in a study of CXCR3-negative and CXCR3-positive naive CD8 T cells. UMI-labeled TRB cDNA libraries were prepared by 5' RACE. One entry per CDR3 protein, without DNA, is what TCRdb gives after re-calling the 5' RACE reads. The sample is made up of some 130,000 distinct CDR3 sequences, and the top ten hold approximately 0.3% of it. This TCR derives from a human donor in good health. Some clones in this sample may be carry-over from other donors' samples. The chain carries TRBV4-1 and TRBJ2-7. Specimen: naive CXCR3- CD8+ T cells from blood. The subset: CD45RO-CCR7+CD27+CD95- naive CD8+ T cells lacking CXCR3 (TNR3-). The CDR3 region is CASSQDSSRLYEQYF.